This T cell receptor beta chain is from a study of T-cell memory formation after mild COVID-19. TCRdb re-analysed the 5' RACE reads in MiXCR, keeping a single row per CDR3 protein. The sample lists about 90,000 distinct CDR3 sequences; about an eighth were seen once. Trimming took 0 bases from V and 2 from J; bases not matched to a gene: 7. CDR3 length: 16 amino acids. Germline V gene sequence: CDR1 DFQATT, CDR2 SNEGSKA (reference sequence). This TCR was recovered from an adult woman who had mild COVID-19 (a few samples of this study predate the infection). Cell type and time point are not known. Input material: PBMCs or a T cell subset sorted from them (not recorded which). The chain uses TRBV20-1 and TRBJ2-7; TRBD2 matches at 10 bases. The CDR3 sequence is CSARDSLAGVAYEQYF. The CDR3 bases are TGCAGTGCTAGAGACTCCCTAGCGGGAGTCGCCTACGAGCAGTACTTC.